The 27 T cell receptor beta chains below come from one sample, sequenced in a study of early stage breast cancer tumors. Measured with immunoSEQ multiplex PCR; TCRdb has only the in-frame clones, and not every one. The sample carries some 20,000 clones, over 70% recorded once. Sequencing was done on a sample of blood. The receptor source for this set is a person aged 70 to 85 with breast cancer.

With regard to this clone: Sequence at one end of the junction differs from germline and may be a read error. V is TRBV18 and J is TRBJ1-2; D is uncertain. Germline CDR1 and CDR2: KGHSH and LQKENI. This CDR3 comprises 16 residues. CDR3 in DNA: TGTGCCAGCTCTCCACCGAAAGCGGAGAGCGGCTATGGCTACACCTTC. It yields the protein CASSPPKAESGYGYTF.

This chain uses TRBV7-9 with TRBJ2-5; 10 bases fit TRBD2. The trim removed 5 bases at V and 2 bases at J, leaving 5 bases unmatched. Germline CDR1 and CDR2: SEHNR and FQNEAQ (reference sequence). This CDR3 is built from 15 residues. DNA of the CDR3: TGTGCCAGCAGCCCGAGCGGGGGGGAACAAGAGACCCAGTACTTC. It encodes CASSPSGGEQETQYF.

The rearrangement links TRBV27 to TRBJ1-4; 8 positions agree with TRBD1. J was trimmed by 0 bases and V by 4 bases; bases with no gene match: 10. The CDR3 totals 18 residues. Germline CDR1 is MNHEY and CDR2 is SMNVEV (reference sequence). Here the CDR3 DNA reads TGTGCCAGCAGTTCCCTTAGGGACAGGCGTGCAACTAATGAAAAACTGTTTTTT. This gives the protein CASSSLRDRRATNEKLFF. The full variable domain, its missing parts supplied by reference TRBV27 and TRBJ1-4, is EAQVTQNPRYLITVTGKKLTVTCSQNMNHEYMSWYRQDPGLGLRQIYYSMNVEVTDKGDVPEGYKVSRKEKRNFPLILESPSPNQTSLYFCASSSLRDRRATNEKLFFGSGTQLSVL.

This rearrangement joins TRBV30 to TRBJ2-7; no clear D. Germline assignment: CDR1 GTSNPN and CDR2 SVGIG (reference sequence). This CDR3 spans 13 amino acids. With 1 base removed from V and 0 bases from J, the gap between germline ends came to 7 bases. CDR3 in amino acids: CAWSGQASYEQYF. The CDR3 DNA reads as TGTGCCTGGAGTGGGCAGGCCTCCTACGAGCAGTACTTC.

This rearrangement joins TRBV2 to TRBJ2-3; TRBD2 agrees at 9 bases. This CDR3 has 16 residues. The J segment lost 1 base and the V segment lost 4 bases, leaving 6 bases of the junction unmatched. CDR1 SNHLY and CDR2 FYNNEI come from the germline V gene. The chain's CDR3 is CASSVERGVGTDTQYF. Written as DNA, the CDR3 is TGTGCCAGCAGTGTGGAGCGGGGGGTAGGCACAGATACGCAGTATTTT.

The chain employs TRBV15 and TRBJ1-5; D gene uncertain. Trimming removed 0 bases at V and 5 bases at J, with 26 bases between. Germline assignment: CDR1 LNHNV and CDR2 YYDKDF (reference sequence). CDR3 length: 20 amino acids. The CDR3 DNA is TGTGCCACCAGCAGAGATCTTAATCCCCGCCGGGGAATCAATGATCAGCCCCAGCATTTT. This codes for CATSRDLNPRRGINDQPQHF.

The V and J genes are TRBV28 and TRBJ2-7; the D gene is possibly TRBD1 (6 bases). The CDR3 loop spans 13 amino acids. Germline V CDR1 and CDR2: MDHEN, SYDVKM. V lost 6 bases, J lost 3 bases, and 12 bases lay in between. The CDR3 region has the DNA TGTGCCAGCAGACAGGGACACATCTACGAGCAGTACTTC. Translating gives CASRQGHIYEQYF.

The V and J genes are TRBV19 and TRBJ2-3, with 8 bases fitting TRBD1. There are 15 residues in the CDR3. Germline CDR1 reads LNHDA; CDR2 reads SQIVND (reference sequence). V lost 4 bases, J lost 0 bases, and 3 bases stayed unmatched. CDR3 DNA: TGTGCCAGTAGTACCGGACAGGGAAGCACAGATACGCAGTATTTT. This sequence encodes CASSTGQGSTDTQYF.

This clone was seen only a few times. This chain joins TRBV21-1 and TRBJ1-2; the DNA was not compared with TRBD1, the D call given in the table. TRBV21-1 constitutes a pseudogene. The CDR3 has 15 amino acids. CDR3 region: CASSKARGPCYGYTF. The CDR3 coding sequence is TGTGCCAGCAGCAAAGCGAGGGGGCCTTGCTATGGCTACACCTTC.

The genes are TRBV19 and TRBJ2-1; D may be TRBD2 (6 bases). Trimming cost V 7 bases and J 5 bases, with 15 bases left between them. This CDR3 spans 14 amino acids. Looked up from germline, CDR1 is LNHDA and CDR2 is SQIVND (reference sequence). CDR3 amino acids: CASNSKEGNNEQFF. In DNA, the CDR3 is TGTGCCAGTAATAGCAAGGAGGGAAACAATGAGCAGTTCTTC.

This clone was seen just once. The chain carries TRBV18 and TRBJ2-7, with D maybe TRBD1 (5 bases). CDR3 length: 15 residues. Germline V lookup: CDR1 KGHSH, CDR2 LQKENI. Trimming shortened V by 3 bases and J by 0 bases, and 12 bases separated the two germline ends. CDR3 region: CASSPVQGHSYEQYF. The CDR3 nucleotides are TGTGCCAGCTCACCTGTTCAGGGCCACTCCTACGAGCAGTACTTC.

V gene TRBV28 combines with J gene TRBJ1-5; 7 bases fit TRBD1. The ends lost 3 bases at V and 3 bases at J; junction bases unmatched: 5. The CDR3 runs to 15 residues. Germline CDR1 and CDR2: MDHEN and SYDVKM. This chain's CDR3 is CASSFSTGYNQPQHF. The CDR3 bases are TGTGCCAGCAGTTTCTCGACAGGGTACAATCAGCCCCAGCATTTT.

V usage is TRBV2 and J usage is TRBJ1-4, with 9 nucleotides matching TRBD1. V lost 8 bases to trimming and J lost 10 bases; unmatched junction nucleotides: 11. Germline CDR1 SNHLY, CDR2 FYNNEI. The CDR3 is 14 residues long. The CDR3 coding sequence is TGTGCCAGCTCCCCGAGGACAGGGGCTGCAAAACTGTTTTTT. It specifies CASSPRTGAAKLFF.

The chain has TRBV5-1 and TRBJ2-1; 7 bases align to TRBD2. This CDR3 comprises 15 residues. V was pared by 5 bases and J by 5 bases, with 10 bases of the junction left unmatched. Germline loops: CDR1 SGHRS, CDR2 YFSETQ. The chain's CDR3 is CASRTASGGNNEQFF. Here the CDR3 DNA reads TGCGCCAGCAGAACCGCTAGCGGAGGTAACAATGAGCAGTTCTTC.

The genes are TRBV11-2 and TRBJ1-5, with 8 bases that match TRBD1. This CDR3 contains 15 residues. Germline lookup yields CDR1 SGHAT and CDR2 FQNNGV. Trimming cost V 4 bases and J 2 bases; bases outside gene matches: 4. CDR3: CASSSDRGGNQPQHF. CDR3 sequence (DNA): TGTGCCAGCAGCTCCGACAGGGGAGGCAATCAGCCCCAGCATTTT.

The chain recombines TRBV5-1 with TRBJ1-3; D remains ambiguous. In germline, CDR1 is SGHRS, CDR2 YFSETQ. The CDR3 covers 16 residues. The V and J ends lost 0 bases and 0 bases respectively, with 10 bases between them. The CDR3 reads CASSLVEVLSGNTIYF. CDR3 DNA sequence: TGCGCCAGCAGCTTGGTAGAGGTCCTCTCTGGAAACACCATATATTTT.

This clone was detected a few times. V and J are TRBV6-6 and TRBJ1-2; 7 positions agree with TRBD1. CDR3 size: 14 residues. V shed 0 bases, J shed 4 bases, and the junction held 2 bases outside the gene matches. Per germline, CDR1 MNHNY and CDR2 SVGAGI (reference sequence). Here the CDR3 DNA reads TGTGCCAGCAGTTACTCAGGACAGGTCTATGGCTACACCTTC. It specifies CASSYSGQVYGYTF.

The V gene is TRBV5-1, the J gene TRBJ1-1; TRBD1 might be the D (5 bases). Trimming took off 0 bases at V and 4 bases at J, with 13 bases between the two ends. Germline assignment: CDR1 SGHRS and CDR2 YFSETQ. CDR3 length equals 15 residues. In DNA, the CDR3 is TGCGCCAGCAGCTTGGAAGGGGCCGGGGGCACTGAAGCTTTCTTT. Translated, it gives CASSLEGAGGTEAFF.

V usage is TRBV15 and J usage is TRBJ2-1; TRBD2 matches at 10 bases. After removal of 1 base from V and 5 bases from J, the junction contained 8 bases not matched to a gene. Germline lookup yields CDR1 LNHNV and CDR2 YYDKDF (reference sequence). The length of the CDR3 is 17 residues. In nucleotides, the CDR3 is TGTGCCACCAGCAGAGGGACTAGCGGCTTTCTAAACAATGAGCAGTTCTTC. Encoded protein: CATSRGTSGFLNNEQFF.

CDR3 coding DNA: TGTGCCAGCAGCCCCGCGACAGGGCATAATTCACCCCTCCACTTT. Amino acids: CASSPATGHNSPLHF. The J gene is TRBJ1-6, the V gene TRBV11-2; 7 bases map to TRBD1. V trimming: 5 bases; J trimming: 5 bases; junction bases outside the gene matches: 6. The CDR3 totals 15 residues. Germline V lookup: CDR1 SGHAT, CDR2 FQNNGV.

V is TRBV7-2 and J is TRBJ1-6; D not resolved. Germline CDR1 and CDR2: SGHTA and FQGNSA. The CDR3 contains 13 residues. The V end lost 5 bases, the J end lost 4 bases, and 6 bases lay between the germline ends. CDR3 sequence: CASSVVYNSPLHF. The CDR3 DNA sequence: TGTGCCAGCAGCGTTGTATATAATTCACCCCTCCACTTT.

The V and J genes are TRBV25-1 and TRBJ2-7, with a weak D call TRBD2 (6 bases). Trimming pared 5 bases from V and 0 bases from J, leaving 11 bases between. Germline V gene lookup returns CDR1 MGHDK and CDR2 SYGVNS. CDR3 length equals 14 residues. The DNA of the CDR3 is TGTGCCAGCAGTAGAGCGGGTAGCTCCTACGAGCAGTACTTC. Protein: CASSRAGSSYEQYF.

J is TRBJ1-2 and V is TRBV12-5, with 7 bases fitting TRBD1. This CDR3 comprises 14 residues. J gave up 4 bases and V 7 bases, and 9 bases lay outside the gene matches. The V gene's germline CDR1 is LGHNT and CDR2 FRNRAP. The CDR3 sequence: CASVPQGVGYGYTF. The CDR3 DNA sequence: TGTGCTAGTGTCCCTCAGGGGGTTGGCTATGGCTACACCTTC.

The chain links TRBV5-6 to TRBJ2-4; D gene unclear. Germline CDR1 SGHDT, CDR2 YYEEEE. Trimming pared 4 bases from V and 2 bases from J, leaving 10 bases between. This CDR3 is built from 14 residues. This chain's CDR3 is CASSPGPTKNIQYF. The CDR3, as DNA: TGTGCCAGCAGCCCGGGTCCCACCAAAAACATTCAGTACTTC.

The rearrangement uses TRBV5-4 and TRBJ2-3; TRBD2 aligns across 8 bases. Germline V lookup: CDR1 SGHNT, CDR2 YYREEE (reference sequence). The V segment lost 1 base and the J segment 4 bases; nucleotides outside the gene matches: 5. The CDR3 consists of 15 residues. CDR3 in DNA: TGTGCCAGCAGCTTGATCGGGGGGGGGTCAGATACGCAGTATTTT. This translates into CASSLIGGGSDTQYF.

The chain recombines TRBV10-3 with TRBJ2-3; 8 nucleotides match TRBD1. The CDR3 covers 17 residues. Germline V gives CDR1 ENHRY, CDR2 SYGVKD. V dropped 10 bases and J dropped 1; count of bases not matched to a gene: 16. The CDR3 here is CATQLRAGGVGTDTQYF. The CDR3 nucleotides are TGTGCCACCCAACTTCGGGCAGGGGGCGTAGGCACAGATACGCAGTATTTT.

The chain recombines TRBV6-1 with TRBJ2-4; 7 nucleotides agree with TRBD1. The CDR3 contains 13 residues. V gave up 3 bases and J gave up 6 bases; unmatched junction bases: 2. Germline loops: CDR1 MNHNS, CDR2 SASEGT. CDR3 sequence (DNA): TGTGCCAGCAGTGAGGGACAGTTAAACATTCAGTACTTC. This encodes CASSEGQLNIQYF.